These 6 T cell receptor beta chains share one sample of origin, sequenced in a study of cytomegalovirus exposure and HLA in healthy donors. PCR amplification relied on 60 Vbeta primers (plus 13 Jbeta primers). Using immunoSEQ multiplex PCR, the repertoire was profiled, and TCRdb retains in-frame clones only, with some absent. The repertoire holds around 150,000 clones, approximately 61% seen once, with roughly 1.7% in the top ten. The specimen was PBMCs. The receptors were gathered from a human donor in good health.

The chain joins TRBV4-2 to TRBJ1-2; tentatively, D is TRBD1 (5 bases). This CDR3 is built from 12 residues. Germline CDR1 LGHNA, CDR2 YNFKEQ. Trimming took 1 base from V and 8 from J, leaving 8 bases between them. The CDR3 region has the DNA TGTGCCAGCAGCCAAGTCTGGGGCGGCTACACCTTC. Translated: CASSQVWGGYTF.

CDR3: CASSEGGRTVFF. CDR3 sequence (DNA): TGTGCCAGCAGTGAGGGCGGGAGGACGGTGTTCTTC. The J gene is TRBJ2-1, the V gene TRBV2; TRBD2 matches 8 bases. The CDR3 sequence is 12 residues long. J lost 15 bases, V lost 3 bases, and 7 bases had no gene match. In germline, CDR1 is SNHLY, CDR2 FYNNEI.

The chain carries TRBV5-8 and TRBJ2-7, with 7 bases aligning to TRBD1. The V gene's germline CDR1 is SGHTS and CDR2 YDEGEE. The trim removed 4 bases at V and 3 bases at J, leaving 10 bases unmatched. The CDR3 covers 15 residues. CDR3 region: CASSPRQGSHYEQYF. As DNA, the CDR3 is TGTGCCAGCAGCCCCCGACAGGGTAGTCACTACGAGCAGTACTTC.

The chain recombines TRBV2 with TRBJ1-1; a weak D match, TRBD1 (6 bases). The CDR3 covers 16 residues. Trimming cost V 4 bases and J 1 base, with 16 bases left between them. CDR1 and CDR2 (germline): SNHLY, FYNNEI. Here the CDR3 reads CASSGWGTIENTEAFF. CDR3 DNA: TGTGCCAGCAGTGGTTGGGGGACAATCGAGAACACTGAAGCTTTCTTT.

The genes are TRBV7-9 and TRBJ1-1, with D unclear. Trimming cost V 5 bases and J 6 bases, with 13 bases left between them. This CDR3 has 13 residues. The germline CDR1 and CDR2 sequences are SEHNR and FQNEAQ (reference sequence). CDR3: CASSLGRRPEAFF. In nucleotides, the CDR3 is TGTGCCAGCAGCCTCGGGCGGAGGCCTGAAGCTTTCTTT.

The rearrangement uses TRBV5-1 and TRBJ1-4; the match to TRBD1 covers 7 bases. Germline CDR1 and CDR2: SGHRS and YFSETQ. The CDR3 spans 15 residues. Trimming removed 2 bases from V and 8 bases from J; junction bases left unmatched: 9. CDR3 nucleotide sequence: TGCGCCAGCAGCTTTCACAGGGGCGCCAGGGAAAAACTGTTTTTT. Translating gives CASSFHRGAREKLFF.